The 2 T cell receptor beta chains below all came from one sample that was sequenced in a study of lymphopenia after photon versus proton radiotherapy. The table came from immunoSEQ multiplex PCR; TCRdb's copy has only in-frame clones and leaves some out. The repertoire has about 50,000 clones, 92% of them found once; the top ten carry more than 15%. The material sequenced was peripheral blood, taken from a patient treated with photon-based radiotherapy. The receptors come from a woman in her 40s with cholangiocarcinoma.

The V gene is TRBV11-1, the J gene TRBJ2-1, with 8 bases that match TRBD1. The CDR3 covers 15 residues. V gave up 3 bases and J gave up 6 bases; unmatched junction bases: 7. Germline CDR1 and CDR2: SGHAT and FQDESV (reference sequence). This chain's CDR3 is CASSFRTGSLNEQFF. In nucleotides, the CDR3 is TGTGCCAGCAGCTTCCGGACAGGGTCACTCAATGAGCAGTTCTTC.

J is TRBJ1-5 and V is TRBV2, with D uncertain. In germline, CDR1 is SNHLY, CDR2 FYNNEI. This CDR3 comprises 14 residues. Trimming pared 1 base from V and 7 bases from J, leaving 11 bases between. The CDR3 sequence is CASSEEQVGQPQHF. The CDR3 DNA reads TGTGCCAGCAGTGAAGAGCAGGTAGGCCAGCCCCAGCATTTT.